Following are 2 T cell receptor beta chains from one sample sequenced in a study of blood T cell repertoires in COVID-19. Sequencing used immunoSEQ multiplex PCR; TCRdb keeps in-frame clones, though not all of them. In the table there are around 480,000 clones, about 91% of which are singletons. The sequenced sample was peripheral blood. The receptors here all came from a woman aged 45-65 years with COVID-19, enrolled during active disease.

The rearrangement uses TRBV29-1 and TRBJ1-2; TRBD1 might be the D (5 bases). Trimming cost V 3 bases and J 12 bases, with 14 bases left between them. CDR3 length: 11 amino acids. The germline V gene encodes CDR1 SQVTM and CDR2 ANQGSEA. This chain's CDR3 is CSVEPTGRHTF. CDR3 in DNA: TGCAGCGTTGAGCCAACAGGAAGGCACACCTTC.

The chain is built from TRBV29-1 and TRBJ1-2, with D maybe TRBD1 (6 bases). CDR1 and CDR2 from the germline V gene are SQVTM and ANQGSEA. There are 13 residues in the CDR3. The V end was cut by 6 bases, the J end by 2 bases, with 13 bases between. DNA of the CDR3: TGCAGCGTGGGGGGGGCTCCCAACTATGGCTACACCTTC. Protein product: CSVGGAPNYGYTF.